Sequencing of this T cell receptor beta chain was carried out in a study of shared clonotypes between healthy human individuals. Data came from immunoSEQ multiplex PCR; TCRdb stores just in-frame clones and leaves some out. The sample carries some 980,000 clones, approximately 80% recorded once. Trimming cost V 2 bases and J 4 bases, with 8 bases left between them. Germline loops: CDR1 KGHSH, CDR2 LQKENI. The CDR3 spans 14 residues. The material sequenced was memory CD4+ T cells sorted from blood. Subset denoted: CD45RA-negative fraction. This TCR derives from a man aged 18 to 30 in good health. The V and J genes are TRBV18 and TRBJ2-2; D is undetermined. The CDR3 sequence: CASSPSRTTGELFF. The CDR3 DNA reads TGTGCCAGCTCACCAAGCAGGACCACCGGGGAGCTGTTTTTT.